The 16 T cell receptor beta chains below all came from one sample that was sequenced in a study of PD-1 blockade in classical Hodgkin lymphoma. Time point here: cycle 4 day 1 (C4D1), after five to seven weeks of nivolumab. Each of the patients experienced relapse following autologous stem cell transplantation, and their brentuximab vedotin exposure differed. The table came from immunoSEQ multiplex PCR; TCRdb's copy has only in-frame clones and leaves some out. This sample yields under 25,000 clones, of which approximately 80% are seen a single time; around two fifths belongs to the top ten. Here the sequenced sample was peripheral blood mononuclear cells (PBMCs), taken before the fourth cycle of nivolumab. The receptors were gathered from a human donor with classical Hodgkin lymphoma.

The chain joins TRBV13 to TRBJ2-3; D is perhaps TRBD1 or TRBD2 (5 bases each). Germline V lookup: CDR1 PRHDT, CDR2 FYEKMQ (reference sequence). V gave up 1 base and J gave up 4 bases, with 9 bases separating them. The CDR3 extends over 14 amino acids. The CDR3: CASSLDRGPDTQYF. The CDR3 DNA follows: TGTGCCAGCAGCTTAGACCGGGGCCCAGATACGCAGTATTTT.

In this sample, this clone turned up a few times. The rearrangement uses TRBV7-8 and TRBJ1-5; a weak D match, TRBD1 (6 bases). Germline V lookup: CDR1 SGHVS, CDR2 FQNEAQ. This CDR3 contains 14 residues. V gave up 5 bases and J gave up 7 bases, with 15 bases separating them. The CDR3 reads CASSHQQGSQPQHF. The CDR3 DNA reads TGTGCCAGCAGCCACCAACAGGGTTCACAGCCCCAGCATTTT.

The chain has TRBV30 and TRBJ2-3, with 7 positions matching TRBD2. Trimming took 4 bases from V and 4 from J; bases not matched to a gene: 14. This CDR3 is 16 amino acids long. Germline values: CDR1 GTSNPN, CDR2 SVGIG (reference sequence). CDR3 sequence: CAWTGRGGDHADTQYF. The DNA of the CDR3 is TGTGCCTGGACGGGGAGGGGCGGCGATCACGCAGATACGCAGTATTTT.

This chain connects TRBV7-3 to TRBJ2-7; TRBD2 matches at 8 bases. The V gene's germline CDR1 is SGHTA and CDR2 FQGTGA. This CDR3 spans 15 amino acids. V shed 3 bases and J 1 base; nucleotides not matched to a gene: 5. The CDR3, as DNA: TGTGCCAGCAGCTTGGCGGGAGGCCTATCCTACGAGCAGTACTTC. Its translation: CASSLAGGLSYEQYF.

The chain links TRBV21-1 to TRBJ2-7; the table calls TRBD1, which could not be checked here. TRBV21-1 is tagged as a pseudogene. This CDR3 region has 15 residues. The CDR3 sequence is CASSESDRSSYEQYF. The CDR3, as DNA: TGTGCCAGCAGCGAGTCCGACAGGTCCTCCTACGAGCAGTACTTC.

The J gene is TRBJ2-2, the V gene TRBV7-9; no firm D call. V dropped 4 bases and J dropped 3 bases, with 12 bases sitting between them. The CDR3 contains 15 residues. Per the germline V gene, CDR1 is SEHNR and CDR2 is FQNEAQ (reference sequence). CDR3 region: CASSSGSAYTGELFF. The CDR3 region has the DNA TGTGCCAGCAGCTCCGGCAGCGCTTACACCGGGGAGCTGTTTTTT.

The rearrangement links TRBV19 to TRBJ1-1; D is ambiguous. Per the germline V gene, CDR1 is LNHDA and CDR2 is SQIVND (reference sequence). Trimming cost V 4 bases and J 10 bases, with 13 bases left between them. The CDR3 is 12 residues long. The CDR3 coding sequence is TGTGCCAGTAGTAAGGATAGCTTGTCAGCTTTCTTT. It encodes CASSKDSLSAFF.

In this sample, this clone turned up once. This chain uses TRBV7-6 with TRBJ2-5; no reliable D call. The CDR3 has 12 residues. V gave up 2 bases and J gave up 4 bases, with 5 bases separating them. CDR1 SGHVS and CDR2 FNYEAQ come from the germline V gene. The chain's CDR3 is CASSLKGETQYF. The CDR3, as DNA: TGTGCCAGCAGCTTAAAGGGAGAGACCCAGTACTTC.

This chain connects TRBV6-5 to TRBJ2-7, with TRBD1 identical over 8 bases. The CDR3 runs 13 residues. The germline CDR1 and CDR2 sequences are MNHEY and SVGAGI. The J segment lost 7 bases and the V segment lost 6 bases, leaving 8 bases of the junction unmatched. The CDR3 bases are TGTGCCAGCAGCCCCCGGGACAGGAAGGAGCAGTACTTC. Translation: CASSPRDRKEQYF.

This chain connects TRBV11-2 to TRBJ1-1; no reliable D call. Looked up from germline, CDR1 is SGHAT and CDR2 is FQNNGV. The CDR3 is 14 residues long. The germline V and J ends were trimmed by 5 bases and 4 bases, with 14 bases remaining between them. The CDR3 DNA is TGTGCCAGCAGCCAGGTTATGGGGAGCACTGAAGCTTTCTTT. It encodes CASSQVMGSTEAFF.

The V call is TRBV7-8, the J call TRBJ1-3, with 8 bases matching TRBD1. The germline V gene encodes CDR1 SGHVS and CDR2 FQNEAQ. The CDR3 runs to 15 residues. V dropped 4 bases and J dropped 5; count of bases not matched to a gene: 7. CDR3 amino acids: CASSSRDRPRNTIYF. Written as DNA, the CDR3 is TGTGCCAGCAGCTCCAGGGACAGGCCAAGAAACACCATATATTTT. Drawing the rest from reference TRBV7-8 and TRBJ1-3, the complete variable domain is GAGVSQSPRYKVAKRGQDVALRCDPISGHVSLFWYQQALGQGPEFLTYFQNEAQLDKSGLPSDRFFAERPEGSVSTLKIQRTQQEDSAVYLCASSSRDRPRNTIYFGEGSWLTVV.

The genes are TRBV5-1 and TRBJ2-3; no firm D call. This CDR3 is 15 amino acids long. V lost 0 bases and J 3 bases, leaving 11 bases between the germline ends. Looked up from germline, CDR1 is SGHRS and CDR2 is YFSETQ. The CDR3 DNA reads TGCGCCAGCAGCTTGGAGGTGGCTGTAACAGATACGCAGTATTTT. It yields the protein CASSLEVAVTDTQYF.

The rearrangement joins TRBV2 to TRBJ1-1; D gene unclear. Trimming took off 9 bases at V and 6 bases at J, with 17 bases between the two ends. This CDR3 has 13 amino acids. From germline, CDR1 is SNHLY and CDR2 FYNNEI. The CDR3 DNA follows: TGTGCCAGTTCAGTTTCGGTGGGTTCTGAAGCTTTCTTT. Translating gives CASSVSVGSEAFF.

A few counts support this clone. The chain uses TRBV19 and TRBJ1-2; a possible D gene is TRBD1 (5 bases). The CDR3 has 13 residues. Looked up from germline, CDR1 is LNHDA and CDR2 is SQIVND (reference sequence). Trimming cost V 3 bases and J 8 bases, with 13 bases left between them. The CDR3 DNA is TGTGCCAGTAGTATTCTTGAGGGGAAGGGCTACACCTTC. As protein: CASSILEGKGYTF.

This clone was seen more than once but under ten times. This rearrangement joins TRBV7-2 to TRBJ2-1; 7 bases line up with TRBD2. Germline V CDR1 and CDR2: SGHTA, FQGNSA. The CDR3 runs 16 residues. Trimming cost V 4 bases and J 0 bases; bases outside gene matches: 6. As DNA, the CDR3 is TGTGCCAGCAGCTGGAGCGGGGCCCGCTCCTACAATGAGCAGTTCTTC. It is translated as CASSWSGARSYNEQFF.

The rearrangement links TRBV19 to TRBJ1-2, with D uncertain. Germline-derived CDR1 and CDR2 are LNHDA and SQIVND (reference sequence). V lost 7 bases and J 4 bases, leaving 10 bases between the germline ends. The CDR3 consists of 12 residues. The CDR3 sequence is CASTDSFYGYTF. CDR3 nucleotides: TGTGCCAGTACCGATAGTTTCTATGGCTACACCTTC.